A selection of T cell receptor beta chains follows, all from one sample in a study of control samples from healthy donors and cancer patients. Sequenced by immunoSEQ multiplex PCR; TCRdb stores in-frame clones only, minus some. The data contain around 150,000 clones, 70% to 90% of them seen just once; the ten biggest clones take up about 11%. Material: blood. The receptors stem from a man aged 25-45 years in good health. Each CDR3 is given with its conserved first and last residue. D genes are given only for firm matches. Not all rows give a size; the values are once, few, many and, for expanded clones, a class.

v_gene	abundance	j_gene	d_gene	CDR3nt	CDR3aa
TRBV24-1	once	TRBJ2-1	NA	TGTGCCACCAGTGATTCCAACCGACGGGGCGGGGAGCAGTTCTTC	CATSDSNRRGGEQFF
TRBV11-3	once	TRBJ1-1	NA	TGTGCCAGCAGCCCTGGGAGGGGGACTTCGGATGAAGCTTTCTTT	CASSPGRGTSDEAFF
TRBV19	NA	TRBJ2-3	NA	TGTGCCAGTCTGACACCCCATCGGGATACGCAGTATTTT	CASLTPHRDTQYF
TRBV19	NA	TRBJ2-1	TRBD2	TGTGCCAGTAAAGGGACGGGGGGGGTCAATGAGCAGTTCTTC	CASKGTGGVNEQFF
TRBV5-1	NA	TRBJ2-2	TRBD2	TGCGCCAGCAGCTTGTTTGTTACGGGAGGGCCCGCCACCGGGGAGCTGTTTTTT	CASSLFVTGGPATGELFF
TRBV24-1	few	TRBJ2-2	NA	TGTGCCACCAGTGATAGACACCTAAACACCGGGGAGCTGTTTTTT	CATSDRHLNTGELFF
TRBV4-3	NA	TRBJ2-7	NA	TGCGCCAGCAGCCAAGATCCCCCCGGGGCCCCAAGCTCCTACGAGCAGTACTTC	CASSQDPPGAPSSYEQYF
TRBV3-1/TRBV3-2	NA	TRBJ2-5	NA	TGTGCCAGCAGTAGGTTTGAGACCCAGTACTTC	CASSRFETQYF
TRBV7-9	NA	TRBJ2-1	TRBD2	TGTGCCAGCAGCCCCCGCGGGGTAGCGGGCTACAATGAGCAGTTCTTC	CASSPRGVAGYNEQFF
TRBV28	once	TRBJ1-6	NA	TGTGCCAGCCGGGGCAACCTAAATTCACCCCTCCACTTT	CASRGNLNSPLHF
TRBV19	NA	TRBJ1-1	NA	TGTGCCAGTAGTGCCATACAGGGCAAGGCTTTCTTT	CASSAIQGKAFF
TRBV14	NA	TRBJ1-5	NA	TGTGCCAGCAGCCAAGCAGGGCTTAATCAGCCCCAGCATTTT	CASSQAGLNQPQHF
TRBV28	NA	TRBJ2-7	TRBD2	TGTGCCAGCAGTTTCCGACAACTAGCGGGAGGGCCAGGAGCTATCGAGCAGTACTTC	CASSFRQLAGGPGAIEQYF
TRBV29-1	NA	TRBJ2-2	TRBD1	TGCAGCGTTGAACTACAGGGGATCACCGGGGAGCTGTTTTTT	CSVELQGITGELFF
TRBV13	NA	TRBJ2-5	TRBD2	TGTGCCAGCAGTTCTACAGCGGGGGGGCGGCAGACCCAGTACTTC	CASSSTAGGRQTQYF
TRBV5-1	NA	TRBJ1-6	NA	TGCGCCAGCAGCTTGGGGTTGAGCTCCTATAATTCACCCCTCCACTTT	CASSLGLSSYNSPLHF
TRBV9	NA	TRBJ1-1	NA	TGTGCCAGCACCCGAACCACAGGGCTCGCTGAAGCTTTCTTT	CASTRTTGLAEAFF
TRBV19	NA	TRBJ1-6	TRBD1	TGTGCCAGTAGTGACCGGACAGGGGGCAGCCAGCCACCCCTCCACTTT	CASSDRTGGSQPPLHF
TRBV29-1	once	TRBJ1-1	NA	TGCAGCGGAGGGGGGGTCTTGAACACTGAAGCTTTCTTT	CSGGGVLNTEAFF
TRBV6-1	NA	TRBJ1-2	NA	TGTGCCAGCAGTGAAAGGGGTCTCTCCAGCGGCTACACCTTC	CASSERGLSSGYTF
TRBV7-3	once	TRBJ2-3	NA	TGTGCCAGCAGACGATCTGGGCAGCCCACAGATACGCAGTATTTT	CASRRSGQPTDTQYF
TRBV19	NA	TRBJ2-3	NA	TGTGCCAGTAGTATAGCACACCCCGGCACAGATACGCAGTATTTT	CASSIAHPGTDTQYF